Below are 22 T cell receptor beta chains sequenced from a single sample in a study of blood T cell repertoires in COVID-19. Produced via immunoSEQ multiplex PCR; TCRdb's table is partial and in-frame only. The sample lists tens of thousands of clones; around nine tenths were seen once. Sequences were obtained from peripheral blood. The receptors stem from a man aged 50 to 60 with acute or convalescent COVID-19.

The rearrangement links TRBV10-2 to TRBJ2-2; 7 nucleotides line up with TRBD2. The CDR3 sequence is 14 residues long. CDR1 WSHSY and CDR2 SAAADI come from the germline V gene. Germline trimming cut 7 bases from V and 6 bases from J; bases unmatched to any gene: 8. CDR3 nucleotides: TGCGCCAGCACAGGGCGGGAGCGGTCCGGGGAGCTGTTTTTT. Translated, it gives CASTGRERSGELFF.

The chain is built from TRBV12-3 or TRBV12-4 and TRBJ1-2, with D tentatively TRBD1 (6 bases). The CDR3 is 12 amino acids. With 10 bases removed from V and 7 bases from J, the gap between germline ends came to 16 bases. The CDR3 spells CATSQGRAGYTF. CDR3 DNA sequence: TGTGCCACATCACAGGGTAGGGCTGGCTACACCTTC.

The J gene is TRBJ2-1, the V gene TRBV24-1, with a tentative D call TRBD2 (6 bases). V was clipped by 2 bases and J by 0 bases, with 10 bases between them. Germline CDR1 is KGHDR and CDR2 is SFDVKD. The CDR3 spans 16 residues. CDR3 DNA: TGTGCCACCAGTGATTCCCAAGCGGGCTCCTACAATGAGCAGTTCTTC. This encodes CATSDSQAGSYNEQFF.

The genes are TRBV5-4 and TRBJ1-2, with 8 nucleotides matching TRBD1. V was pared by 0 bases and J by 5 bases, with 3 bases of the junction left unmatched. Germline V CDR1 and CDR2: SGHNT, YYREEE (reference sequence). CDR3 length: 14 residues. The CDR3 protein is CASSLGQGWYGYTF. DNA for the CDR3: TGTGCCAGCAGCTTGGGACAGGGGTGGTATGGCTACACCTTC.

CDR3 protein: CAISLTGGDTEAFF. CDR3 sequence (DNA): TGTGCCATCAGTCTGACAGGAGGCGACACTGAAGCTTTCTTT. J is TRBJ1-1 and V is TRBV10-3; D may be TRBD1 (6 bases). Trimming removed 5 bases from V and 3 bases from J, with 13 bases in between. The germline V gene encodes CDR1 ENHRY and CDR2 SYGVKD. The CDR3 contains 14 residues.

The gene calls are TRBV28 and TRBJ1-2, with 7 bases lining up with TRBD1. The germline V gene has CDR1 MDHEN and CDR2 SYDVKM. The CDR3 totals 12 residues. With 8 bases clipped from V and 3 bases from J, the junction kept 3 bases outside the gene matches. In DNA, the CDR3 is TGTGCCAGCGGGACAGACGACTATGGCTACACCTTC. This codes for CASGTDDYGYTF.

This chain connects TRBV6-5 to TRBJ1-2, with D possibly TRBD1 on 6 matching bases. Trimming stripped 8 bases from V and 7 bases from J, with 17 bases between. Germline V CDR1 and CDR2: MNHEY, SVGAGI. The CDR3 spans 13 residues. CDR3 nucleotides: TGTGCCAGCGGCTACAGGGATTTCTCTGGCTACACCTTC. Protein sequence: CASGYRDFSGYTF.

The V gene is TRBV11-2, the J gene TRBJ2-1, with 8 bases aligning to TRBD2. The CDR3 runs to 15 residues. Trimming at V came to 6 bases and at J to 5 bases, leaving 9 bases not matched to a gene. Germline lookup yields CDR1 SGHAT and CDR2 FQNNGV. The CDR3 reads CASSYTSGENNEQFF. CDR3 bases: TGTGCCAGCAGTTATACTAGCGGAGAAAACAATGAGCAGTTCTTC.

This sequence joins TRBV5-1 and TRBJ1-5; D gene unclear. Per the germline V gene, CDR1 is SGHRS and CDR2 is YFSETQ. V lost 6 bases and J lost 1, with 14 bases in between. The CDR3 extends over 15 amino acids. Here the CDR3 reads CASKFGVGSNQPQHF. The CDR3 DNA reads as TGCGCCAGCAAGTTCGGGGTTGGGAGCAATCAGCCCCAGCATTTT. The full variable domain, rest sourced from reference TRBV5-1 and TRBJ1-5, is KAGVTQTPRYLIKTRGQQVTLSCSPISGHRSVSWYQQTPGQGLQFLFEYFSETQRNKGNFPGRFSGRQFSNSRSEMNVSTLELGDSALYLCASKFGVGSNQPQHFGDGTRLSIL.

The chain uses TRBV24-1 and TRBJ2-2; perhaps TRBD1 as D (6 bases). CDR1 is KGHDR, CDR2 SFDVKD, per germline. Between the trimmed V and J ends, which lost 4 bases and 0 bases, there was a span of 11 bases. The CDR3 runs 16 residues. The CDR3 loop is CATSDFDRTNTGELFF. DNA for the CDR3: TGTGCCACCAGTGACTTCGACAGGACGAACACCGGGGAGCTGTTTTTT.

This rearrangement joins TRBV27 to TRBJ1-5; a weak D match, TRBD1 (5 bases). This CDR3 has 14 residues. The V end lost 3 bases, the J end lost 6 bases, and 12 bases lay between the germline ends. Looked up from germline, CDR1 is MNHEY and CDR2 is SMNVEV (reference sequence). CDR3 in DNA: TGTGCCAGCAGTTTCCGCGGGGGGGGTCAGCCCCAGCATTTT. Translation: CASSFRGGGQPQHF.

Only a few counts were recorded for this clone. This chain links TRBV3-1 (or the pseudogene TRBV3-2) with TRBJ1-4, with 9 bases fitting TRBD1. Germline-derived CDR1 and CDR2 are LGHDT and YNNKEL (reference sequence). The CDR3 covers 15 residues. The V segment lost 7 bases and the J segment 7 bases; nucleotides outside the gene matches: 10. The CDR3 DNA sequence: TGTGCCAGCACGCCGTCACAGGGGGCGCCTGAAAAACTGTTTTTT. Its protein product is CASTPSQGAPEKLFF.

V usage is TRBV7-8 and J usage is TRBJ1-5, with TRBD1 matching over 9 bases. The CDR3 runs 17 residues. J was trimmed by 2 bases and V by 0 bases; bases with no gene match: 5. Germline V gene data show CDR1 as SGHVS and CDR2 as FQNEAQ. For the CDR3, the DNA is TGTGCCAGCAGCTTAGCGGGACAGGGTTGGCGCAATCAGCCCCAGCATTTT. Amino acids: CASSLAGQGWRNQPQHF. Complete variable domain (other parts from reference TRBV7-8 and TRBJ1-5): GAGVSQSPRYKVAKRGQDVALRCDPISGHVSLFWYQQALGQGPEFLTYFQNEAQLDKSGLPSDRFFAERPEGSVSTLKIQRTQQEDSAVYLCASSLAGQGWRNQPQHFGDGTRLSIL.

This clone was counted between two and nine times. The chain employs TRBV11-2 and TRBJ2-1; 11 nucleotides match TRBD2. Germline CDR1 and CDR2: SGHAT and FQNNGV. This CDR3 contains 17 residues. V shed 5 bases, J shed 2 bases, and the junction held 8 bases outside the gene matches. The CDR3: CASSQDGLAGPYNEQFF. In DNA, the CDR3 is TGTGCCAGCAGCCAAGACGGACTAGCGGGCCCCTACAATGAGCAGTTCTTC.

This chain uses TRBV18 with TRBJ2-5; D is ambiguous. The germline V gene has CDR1 KGHSH and CDR2 LQKENI. V lost 0 bases and J lost 0, with 14 bases in between. The CDR3 covers 17 residues. The CDR3 nucleotides read TGTGCCAGCTCACCACCGGCGGTAAACCCATACCAAGAGACCCAGTACTTC. Protein sequence: CASSPPAVNPYQETQYF.

The CDR3: CAWNGGQGPTEAFF. CDR3 nucleotide sequence: TGTGCCTGGAATGGGGGACAGGGCCCCACTGAAGCTTTCTTT. The rearrangement joins TRBV30 to TRBJ1-1; 9 bases align to TRBD1. Germline V gene lookup returns CDR1 GTSNPN and CDR2 SVGIG (reference sequence). V was clipped by 4 bases and J by 4 bases; unmatched bases: 7. The CDR3 consists of 14 residues.

The chain carries TRBV12-3 or TRBV12-4 and TRBJ1-3; weak D call: TRBD1 (6 bases). There are 12 residues in the CDR3. The CDR3 coding sequence is TGTGCTACAGGGTTTCCTGGAAACACCATATATTTT. Its protein product is CATGFPGNTIYF.

V usage is TRBV24-1 and J usage is TRBJ2-5; 9 bases are a match to TRBD1. Germline V gives CDR1 KGHDR, CDR2 SFDVKD. Trimming cost V 3 bases and J 4 bases; bases outside gene matches: 8. The CDR3 runs to 16 residues. CDR3 in amino acids: CATSDQTGGVSETQYF. The DNA for the CDR3 is TGTGCCACCAGTGATCAAACAGGGGGCGTTTCAGAGACCCAGTACTTC.

The J gene is TRBJ1-5, the V gene TRBV7-8, with 9 bases aligning to TRBD1. The length of the CDR3 is 17 residues. Germline V gene lookup returns CDR1 SGHVS and CDR2 FQNEAQ. V lost 5 bases and J lost 3; bases outside the gene matches: 11. The CDR3 sequence is CASSETGTGFFNQPQHF. The CDR3 coding sequence is TGTGCCAGCAGCGAGACCGGGACAGGGTTTTTCAATCAGCCCCAGCATTTT. The full variable domain, completed using reference TRBV7-8 and TRBJ1-5, is GAGVSQSPRYKVAKRGQDVALRCDPISGHVSLFWYQQALGQGPEFLTYFQNEAQLDKSGLPSDRFFAERPEGSVSTLKIQRTQQEDSAVYLCASSETGTGFFNQPQHFGDGTRLSIL.

The chain is built from TRBV5-4 and TRBJ1-1; 8 bases map to TRBD1. Germline V gene lookup returns CDR1 SGHNT and CDR2 YYREEE (reference sequence). CDR3 length: 14 amino acids. The J segment lost 1 base and the V segment lost 3 bases, leaving 2 bases of the junction unmatched. The CDR3 loop is CASSYDRGNTEAFF. The CDR3 bases are TGTGCCAGCAGCTACGACAGGGGGAACACTGAAGCTTTCTTT.

The V gene is TRBV6-5, the J gene TRBJ2-2; D gene uncertain. CDR1 and CDR2 (germline): MNHEY, SVGAGI. The CDR3 has 13 residues. Deletions cut 2 bases from V and 6 bases from J, with 7 bases between. The CDR3 DNA reads TGTGCCAGCAGTTACATTGCAGCCGGGGAGCTGTTTTTT. Translating gives CASSYIAAGELFF.

V gene TRBV10-3 combines with J gene TRBJ2-7; D is unresolved. Trimming stripped 2 bases from V and 5 bases from J, with 10 bases between. Germline V CDR1 and CDR2: ENHRY, SYGVKD. This CDR3 has 13 amino acids. CDR3 in DNA: TGTGCCATCAGTGAGGATATGGGCCACGAGCAGTACTTC. Protein: CAISEDMGHEQYF.